This T cell receptor beta chain was captured by sequencing in a study of T cells in Graves' hyperthyroidism and ophthalmopathy. The CDR3 regions of TCR beta were amplified from RNA transcripts. Carried out on the TCR CDR3, a first-round RT-PCR used the HTBI primer set. MiXCR, applied by TCRdb to the multiplex PCR reads, yields one record per CDR3 protein. The sample records hundreds of thousands of distinct CDR3 sequences, 14% to 15% being singletons. The source of the PBMCs was roughly 10 ml of fresh peripheral blood. Trimming cost V 0 bases and J 0 bases, with 14 bases left between them. This CDR3 contains 18 residues. Germline lookup yields CDR1 SGHVS and CDR2 FQNEAQ. This clonotype was seen only a few times.

This sequence was found in a man in his late teens or twenties with Graves' ophthalmopathy. Material for sequencing was blood. The chain employs TRBV7-8 and TRBJ2-2; D perhaps matches TRBD2 (6 bases). The DNA of the CDR3 is TGTGCCAGCAGCTTAGCCCCGGGGGTAGCGGCGAACACCGGGGAGCTGTTTTTT. Amino acid sequence: CASSLAPGVAANTGELFF.